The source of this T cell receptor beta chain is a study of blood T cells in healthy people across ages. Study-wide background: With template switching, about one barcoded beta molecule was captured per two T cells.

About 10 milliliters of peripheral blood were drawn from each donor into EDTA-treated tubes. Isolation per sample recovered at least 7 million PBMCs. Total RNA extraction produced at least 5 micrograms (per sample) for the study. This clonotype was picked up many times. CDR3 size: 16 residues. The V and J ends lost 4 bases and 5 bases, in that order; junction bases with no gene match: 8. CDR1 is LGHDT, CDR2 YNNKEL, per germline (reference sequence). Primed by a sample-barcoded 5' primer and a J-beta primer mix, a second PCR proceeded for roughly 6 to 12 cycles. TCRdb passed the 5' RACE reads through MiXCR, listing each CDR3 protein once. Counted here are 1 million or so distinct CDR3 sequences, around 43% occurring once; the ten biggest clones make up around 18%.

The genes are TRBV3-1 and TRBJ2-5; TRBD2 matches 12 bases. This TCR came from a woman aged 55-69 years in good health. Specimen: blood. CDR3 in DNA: TGTGCCAGCAGCCCTCGACTAGCGGGAGCGGGTGAGACCCAGTACTTC. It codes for CASSPRLAGAGETQYF.